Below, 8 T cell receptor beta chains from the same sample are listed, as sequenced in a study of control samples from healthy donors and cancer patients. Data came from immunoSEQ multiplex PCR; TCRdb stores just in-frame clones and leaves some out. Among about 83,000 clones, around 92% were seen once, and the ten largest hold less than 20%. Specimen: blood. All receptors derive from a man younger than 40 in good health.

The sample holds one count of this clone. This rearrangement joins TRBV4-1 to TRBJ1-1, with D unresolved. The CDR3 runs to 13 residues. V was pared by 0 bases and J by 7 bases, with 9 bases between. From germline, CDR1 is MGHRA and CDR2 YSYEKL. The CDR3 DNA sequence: TGCGCCAGCAGCCAAGATCTGGGCGGTGAAGCTTTCTTT. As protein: CASSQDLGGEAFF.

The CDR3 reads CASSPQQRGFKTEAFF. The CDR3 DNA is TGTGCCAGCAGCCCTCAACAGAGGGGGTTTAAGACTGAAGCTTTCTTT. The J gene is TRBJ1-1, the V gene TRBV9, with a tentative D call TRBD1 (6 bases). V was clipped by 4 bases and J by 5 bases, with 21 bases between them. There are 16 residues in the CDR3. Per the germline V gene, CDR1 is SGDLS and CDR2 is YYNGEE.

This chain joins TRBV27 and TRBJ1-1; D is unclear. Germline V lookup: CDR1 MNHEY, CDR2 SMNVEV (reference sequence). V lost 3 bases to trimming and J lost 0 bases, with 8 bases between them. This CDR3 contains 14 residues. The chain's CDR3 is CASSFKQLNTEAFF. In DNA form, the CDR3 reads TGTGCCAGCAGTTTTAAACAGTTGAACACTGAAGCTTTCTTT.

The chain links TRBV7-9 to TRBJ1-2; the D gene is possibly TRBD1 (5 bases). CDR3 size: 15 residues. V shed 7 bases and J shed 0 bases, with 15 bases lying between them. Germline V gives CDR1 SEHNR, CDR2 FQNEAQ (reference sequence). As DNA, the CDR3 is TGTGCCAGCACCTTTGGGGCACCATCTAACTATGGCTACACCTTC. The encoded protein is CASTFGAPSNYGYTF.

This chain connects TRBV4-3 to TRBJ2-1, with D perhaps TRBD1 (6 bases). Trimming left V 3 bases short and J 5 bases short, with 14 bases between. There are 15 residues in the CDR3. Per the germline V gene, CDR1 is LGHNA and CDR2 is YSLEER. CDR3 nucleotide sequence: TGCGCCAGCAGCCACTCACAGGGATCGGACAATGAGCAGTTCTTC. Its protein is CASSHSQGSDNEQFF.

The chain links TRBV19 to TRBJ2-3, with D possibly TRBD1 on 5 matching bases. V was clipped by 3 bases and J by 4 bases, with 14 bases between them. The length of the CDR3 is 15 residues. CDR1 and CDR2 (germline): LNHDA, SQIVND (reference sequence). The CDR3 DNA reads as TGTGCCAGTAGTATTACCACCAGGGCCTCAGATACGCAGTATTTT. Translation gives CASSITTRASDTQYF. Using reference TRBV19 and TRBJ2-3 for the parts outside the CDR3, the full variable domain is DGGITQSPKYLFRKEGQNVTLSCEQNLNHDAMYWYRQDPGQGLRLIYYSQIVNDFQKGDIAEGYSVSREKKESFPLTVTSAQKNPTAFYLCASSITTRASDTQYFGPGTRLTVL.

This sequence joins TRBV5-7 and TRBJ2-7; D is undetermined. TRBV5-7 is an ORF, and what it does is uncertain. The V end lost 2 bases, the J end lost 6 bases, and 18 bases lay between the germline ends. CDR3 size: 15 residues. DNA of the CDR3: TGTGCCAGCAGCTTCACGACCAACGGATCGTGCGAGCAGTACTTC. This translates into CASSFTTNGSCEQYF.

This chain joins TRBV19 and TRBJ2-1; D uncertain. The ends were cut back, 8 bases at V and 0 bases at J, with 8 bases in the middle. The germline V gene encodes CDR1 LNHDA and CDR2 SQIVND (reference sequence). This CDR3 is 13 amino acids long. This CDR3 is CASGRNSYNEQFF. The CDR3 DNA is TGTGCCAGTGGCCGGAACTCCTACAATGAGCAGTTCTTC.